Following are 31 T cell receptor beta chains from one sample sequenced in a study of blood T cells in healthy people across ages. PCR was performed a second time for roughly 6 to 12 cycles using a sample-barcoded 5' primer and a J-beta primer mix. TCRdb reprocessed the 5' RACE reads via MiXCR and lists one record per CDR3 protein. Among about 730,000 distinct CDR3 sequences listed, about 40% were seen once. Sequencing used blood. These receptors all come from a woman aged 55-75 years in good health.

As to this clonotype: An end of the junction does not agree with germline; a read error may underlie this. The chain uses TRBV29-1 and TRBJ2-1; 7 nucleotides agree with TRBD2. The length of the CDR3 is 12 residues. Germline V gene lookup returns CDR1 SQVTM and CDR2 ANQGSEA. The CDR3 here is CGVEVIAGEQFF. DNA for the CDR3: TGCGGCGTTGAAGTAATCGCGGGAGAACAGTTCTTC.

This CDR3 reads CASSLGMNYGNTIYF. The CDR3 DNA reads TGTGCCAGCAGCTTGGGCATGAACTATGGAAACACCATATATTTT. The chain couples TRBV7-2 to TRBJ1-3; no reliable D call. With 3 bases removed from V and 3 bases from J, the gap between germline ends came to 12 bases. Germline V gives CDR1 SGHTA, CDR2 FQGNSA. This CDR3 spans 15 amino acids.

The chain has TRBV5-1 and TRBJ2-7; the D gene is possibly TRBD2 (6 bases). The J call is uncertain, as TRBJ2-5 better fits the DNA end. CDR3 length equals 13 residues. Germline values: CDR1 SGHRS, CDR2 YFSETQ. CDR3 in amino acids: CASGYAGRETQYF. The CDR3 nucleotides are TGCGCCAGCGGCTACGCGGGGCGAGAGACCCAGTACTTC.

This sequence joins TRBV10-2 and TRBJ2-7, with D tentatively TRBD2 (5 bases). Trimming pared 5 bases from V and 0 bases from J, leaving 23 bases between. The CDR3 runs 18 residues. The germline CDR1 and CDR2 sequences are WSHSY and SAAADI. CDR3 region: CASSRLRRTKDPSYEQYF. For the CDR3, the DNA is TGCGCCAGCAGTCGACTACGAAGAACTAAGGATCCCTCCTACGAGCAGTACTTC.

The chain uses TRBV24-1 and TRBJ2-1; D remains unclear. CDR3 size: 14 residues. V lost 3 bases and J lost 2, with 7 bases in between. Germline assignment: CDR1 KGHDR and CDR2 SFDVKD. CDR3 coding DNA: TGTGCCACCAGTGATCCCGCCCCCTACAATGAGCAGTTCTTC. Residues: CATSDPAPYNEQFF.

V usage is TRBV7-3 and J usage is TRBJ2-7, with 8 bases identical to TRBD2. Trimming took 7 bases from V and 1 from J; bases not matched to a gene: 6. CDR1 SGHTA and CDR2 FQGTGA come from the germline V gene. CDR3 size: 14 residues. CDR3 amino acids: CASNQAGASYEQYF. In DNA, the CDR3 is TGTGCCAGCAACCAAGCGGGGGCTTCCTACGAGCAGTACTTC.

This chain links TRBV27 with TRBJ2-5, with D possibly matching TRBD1 (6 bases). The V gene's germline CDR1 is MNHEY and CDR2 SMNVEV (reference sequence). The V and J ends lost 5 bases and 11 bases respectively, with 21 bases between them. CDR3 length: 14 residues. Here the CDR3 DNA reads TGTGCCAGCAGTCTCCGACAGGTCTCCTACGGGCAGTACTTC. The encoded protein is CASSLRQVSYGQYF.

J is TRBJ1-2 and V is TRBV20-1; unclear D gene. In germline, CDR1 is DFQATT, CDR2 SNEGSKA (reference sequence). The ends were cut back, 5 bases at V and 4 bases at J, with 11 bases in the middle. The CDR3 runs 12 residues. The CDR3 spells CSAPPDRYGYTF. Written as DNA, the CDR3 is TGCAGTGCTCCTCCGGACCGCTATGGCTACACCTTC.

This clonotype was seen a handful of times. The rearrangement links TRBV18 to TRBJ2-7; perhaps TRBD1 as D (5 bases). Trimming stripped 3 bases from V and 6 bases from J, with 15 bases between. The CDR3 totals 14 residues. Germline V gives CDR1 KGHSH, CDR2 LQKENI. The CDR3 sequence is CASSPEAGWREQYF. The CDR3 DNA follows: TGTGCCAGCTCACCTGAGGCAGGGTGGCGCGAGCAGTACTTC.

With regard to this clonotype: This sequence may be a read error, since a much larger clone differs from it by one base. This chain's CDR3 is CSVEKSHQGWASYNEQYF. DNA for the CDR3: TGCAGCGTTGAGAAGTCCCACCAGGGGTGGGCCTCCTACAATGAGCAGTACTTC. The V and J genes are TRBV29-1 and TRBJ2-1, with D possibly matching TRBD1 (6 bases). Judging by the DNA end, TRBJ2-7 fits better; the J call may be wrong. The length of the CDR3 is 18 residues. CDR1 is SQVTM and CDR2 is ANQGSEA in the germline V gene.

This clonotype has a handful of counts. The CDR3 nucleotides are TGTGCCAGCCAGCGGCTAGCGGGGGTAGATACGCAGTATTTT. It specifies CASQRLAGVDTQYF. This chain connects TRBV11-3 to TRBJ2-3; 10 bases are a match to TRBD2. With 8 bases clipped from V and 5 bases from J, the junction kept 7 bases outside the gene matches. CDR1 is SGHNT and CDR2 is YENEEA in the germline V gene. This CDR3 contains 14 residues.

About this clonotype itself: One end of the junction fails to match germline, which may point to a read error. The gene calls are TRBV20-1 and TRBJ2-1; perhaps TRBD2 as D (5 bases). Germline V lookup: CDR1 DFQATT, CDR2 SNEGSKA (reference sequence). CDR3 length: 12 residues. The CDR3 loop is CRARGLYNEQFF. CDR3 nucleotide sequence: TGCAGGGCTAGAGGGCTCTACAATGAGCAGTTCTTC.

This chain uses TRBV18 with TRBJ2-5; TRBD1 aligns across 9 bases. The J call may be mistaken, given a closer DNA end match to TRBJ2-7. This CDR3 has 15 amino acids. Per the germline V gene, CDR1 is KGHSH and CDR2 is LQKENI. The DNA of the CDR3 is TGTGCCAGCTCAACTCCCTATAACAGGGGGCACGAGCAGTACTTC. Translation gives CASSTPYNRGHEQYF.

The chain couples TRBV7-9 to TRBJ2-2, with D unresolved. Germline CDR1 reads SEHNR; CDR2 reads FQNEAQ (reference sequence). V gave up 5 bases and J gave up 1 base, with 14 bases separating them. This CDR3 is built from 16 residues. The CDR3 region has the DNA TGTGCCAGCAGCCCCGAGAACTGGAGGAACACCGGGGAGCTGTTTTTT. Translated, it gives CASSPENWRNTGELFF.

This clonotype was observed a few times. The chain links TRBV9 to TRBJ1-1, with 9 positions matching TRBD1. CDR3 length equals 14 residues. The junction had 7 bases not matched to a gene; V was cut back by 5 bases and J by 5 bases. Germline lookup yields CDR1 SGDLS and CDR2 YYNGEE. Here the CDR3 reads CASSVGTGSTEAFF. In nucleotides, the CDR3 is TGTGCCAGCAGTGTCGGGACAGGGAGTACTGAAGCTTTCTTT.

The chain joins TRBV24-1 to TRBJ2-5; 10 bases are a match to TRBD2. The CDR3 has 18 amino acids. Trimming cost V 4 bases and J 2 bases; bases outside gene matches: 12. In germline, CDR1 is KGHDR, CDR2 SFDVKD. CDR3 loop: CATSDPASGGVLQETQYF. The CDR3 DNA reads as TGTGCCACCAGTGACCCAGCTAGCGGGGGCGTACTACAAGAGACCCAGTACTTC.

The V and J genes are TRBV7-2 and TRBJ2-7; 7 bases line up with TRBD2. The CDR3 totals 16 residues. J gave up 2 bases and V 5 bases, and 12 bases lay outside the gene matches. The germline V gene encodes CDR1 SGHTA and CDR2 FQGNSA. Here the CDR3 reads CASSPRGLGGAYEQYF. The CDR3, as DNA: TGTGCCAGCAGCCCTAGGGGCTTGGGGGGGGCCTACGAGCAGTACTTC.

This clonotype has only a few counts. This chain connects TRBV13 to TRBJ2-4; D remains ambiguous. Per germline, CDR1 PRHDT and CDR2 FYEKMQ (reference sequence). The CDR3 covers 18 residues. Trimming pared 4 bases from V and 4 bases from J, leaving 23 bases between. The CDR3 DNA reads TGTGCCAGCAGCTCATCGTCGAAAGAGCTGCCGCCAAAAAACATTCAGTACTTC. This encodes CASSSSSKELPPKNIQYF.

The chain joins TRBV20-1 to TRBJ1-1; no clear D. This CDR3 comprises 16 residues. The V gene's germline CDR1 is DFQATT and CDR2 SNEGSKA (reference sequence). Trimming took 2 bases from V and 0 from J, leaving 16 bases between them. In DNA, the CDR3 is TGCAGTGCTAGACCATGGGGTCGGGCGTTGAACACTGAAGCTTTCTTT. This translates into CSARPWGRALNTEAFF.

The J gene is TRBJ2-3, the V gene TRBV5-1; 10 bases are shared with TRBD2. The V gene's germline CDR1 is SGHRS and CDR2 YFSETQ. The CDR3 runs to 18 residues. V trimming: 3 bases; J trimming: 0 bases; junction bases outside the gene matches: 10. The CDR3 region has the DNA TGCGCCAGCAGCTCCCGAGGTCGAGCGGGGGGGAGCACAGATACGCAGTATTTT. It is translated as CASSSRGRAGGSTDTQYF.

The chain combines TRBV7-9 with TRBJ2-7; 7 positions match TRBD1. Germline lookup yields CDR1 SEHNR and CDR2 FQNEAQ (reference sequence). This CDR3 is 14 amino acids long. The ends lost 5 bases at V and 2 bases at J; junction bases unmatched: 6. CDR3 coding DNA: TGTGCCAGCAGCGTCCAGGGGGACGCCTACGAGCAGTACTTC. Amino acids: CASSVQGDAYEQYF.

Notes on this clonotype: The junction differs from germline at one of its ends, possibly a read error. This sequence joins TRBV7-8 and TRBJ2-3; 14 nucleotides align to TRBD2. Per germline, CDR1 SGHVS and CDR2 FQNEAQ. The CDR3 runs 17 residues. For the CDR3, the DNA is TGTGCCAGCATTTGGACTAGCGGGAGGCGAAGCATAGATACGCAGTATTTT. It specifies CASIWTSGRRSIDTQYF.

The chain is built from TRBV27 and TRBJ2-3; a possible D gene is TRBD2 (6 bases). The CDR3 sequence is 14 residues long. The ends were cut back, 2 bases at V and 4 bases at J, with 10 bases in the middle. The germline V gene has CDR1 MNHEY and CDR2 SMNVEV (reference sequence). Here the CDR3 DNA reads TGTGCCAGCAGTTTAGCTTGGGGGGCAGATACGCAGTATTTT. Amino acids: CASSLAWGADTQYF.

Here the CDR3 DNA reads TGCAGCGCTCTAATGGGACAGGGGGTTACTAATGAAAAACTGTTTTTT. This sequence encodes CSALMGQGVTNEKLFF. The chain combines TRBV29-1 with TRBJ1-4, with TRBD1 identical over 11 bases. The CDR3 consists of 16 residues. J was trimmed by 2 bases and V by 7 bases; bases with no gene match: 9. CDR1 is SQVTM and CDR2 is ANQGSEA in the germline V gene. Supplemented by reference TRBV29-1 and TRBJ1-4, the full variable domain reads SAVISQKPSRDICQRGTSLTIQCQVDSQVTMMFWYRQQPGQSLTLIATANQGSEATYESGFVIDKFPISRPNLTFSTLTVSNMSPEDSSIYLCSALMGQGVTNEKLFFGSGTQLSVL.

V usage is TRBV20-1 and J usage is TRBJ1-2, with D possibly TRBD1 on 5 matching bases. The CDR3 length is 11 residues. Trimming shortened V by 8 bases and J by 8 bases, and 15 bases separated the two germline ends. Germline loops: CDR1 DFQATT, CDR2 SNEGSKA (reference sequence). The CDR3 protein is CSRLGDEGYTF. Here the CDR3 DNA reads TGCAGTAGATTGGGGGATGAGGGCTACACCTTC.

The chain uses TRBV20-1 and TRBJ1-1; D is possibly TRBD1 (5 bases). Germline-derived CDR1 and CDR2 are DFQATT and SNEGSKA (reference sequence). The germline V and J ends were trimmed by 7 bases and 5 bases, with 20 bases remaining between them. The CDR3 has 14 residues. The DNA for the CDR3 is TGCAGTGGTTCGAGCGGGGGGTGGCGGACTGAAGCTTTCTTT. Translated: CSGSSGGWRTEAFF.

This clonotype was counted a few times. The V and J genes are TRBV11-1 and TRBJ2-3, with no clear D. The germline V and J ends were trimmed by 5 bases and 2 bases, with 11 bases remaining between them. The CDR3 spans 14 residues. CDR1 is SGHAT, CDR2 FQDESV, per germline (reference sequence). CDR3 bases: TGTGCCAGCAGCGACACGACCTCCACAGATACGCAGTATTTT. As protein: CASSDTTSTDTQYF.

In its sample, this clonotype was seen once. The chain carries TRBV11-2 and TRBJ1-2; weak D call: TRBD1 (6 bases). This CDR3 has 15 amino acids. Trimming pared 3 bases from V and 5 bases from J, leaving 16 bases between. Germline V gene data show CDR1 as SGHAT and CDR2 as FQNNGV. CDR3 sequence: CASSFPRGGGYGYTF. The CDR3 DNA follows: TGTGCCAGCAGCTTCCCCCGCGGGGGCGGTTATGGCTACACCTTC.

This chain connects TRBV7-9 to TRBJ2-1; 8 nucleotides match TRBD2. J gave up 7 bases and V 1 base, and 9 bases lay outside the gene matches. CDR1 is SEHNR and CDR2 is FQNEAQ in the germline V gene (reference sequence). This CDR3 has 16 amino acids. The CDR3 loop is CASSLGRGLADNEQFF. For the CDR3, the DNA is TGTGCCAGCAGCTTAGGGCGAGGACTAGCAGATAATGAGCAGTTCTTC. Using reference TRBV7-9 and TRBJ2-1 for the parts outside the CDR3, the full variable domain is DTGVSQNPRHKITKRGQNVTFRCDPISEHNRLYWYRQTLGQGPEFLTYFQNEAQLEKSRLLSDRFSAERPKGSFSTLEIQRTEQGDSAMYLCASSLGRGLADNEQFFGPGTRLTVL.

This clonotype was recorded once. A read error may explain this, as a much larger clone is one base away. The chain couples TRBV20-1 to TRBJ1-2; possible D gene TRBD1, 5 bases. CDR3 length: 12 amino acids. Per germline, CDR1 DFQATT and CDR2 SNEGSKA (reference sequence). The CDR3 bases are TGCAGTGCTAAACCGACCGGTCGGGGCTGCACCTTC. Translating gives CSAKPTGRGCTF.

V and J are TRBV20-1 and TRBJ1-2, with D unresolved. This CDR3 comprises 14 residues. Per germline, CDR1 DFQATT and CDR2 SNEGSKA (reference sequence). V gave up 1 base and J gave up 4 bases, with 13 bases separating them. This CDR3 is CSARGRSLGYGYTF. CDR3 DNA sequence: TGCAGTGCTAGAGGGAGGAGCCTTGGCTATGGCTACACCTTC.